This TCR beta chain appears in the sequencing data of a study of vaccination and CD4 T cells after COVID-19. There are 17 residues in the CDR3. V lost 0 bases, J lost 5 bases, and 13 bases stayed unmatched. Germline CDR1 is DFQATT and CDR2 is SNEGSKA (reference sequence). Treatment denoted: roughly nine-day PBMC culture with coronavirus spike peptide pools or control peptides (ViraFEST assay). As for this clonotype: No antigen is known for it.

The Oncomine TCR Beta short-read assay was what sequenced the DNA obtained from cultured CD4+ T cells. TCRdb analysed the PCR reads with MiXCR anew, one entry per CDR3 protein. The table includes around 20,000 distinct CDR3 sequences, nearly 50% detected once. This clonotype originated in a human donor who had recovered from COVID-19. The sequencing input was CD4+ T cells from blood, cultured in vitro. This chain links TRBV20-1 with TRBJ2-5; 9 positions agree with TRBD2. CDR3 protein: CSARDLQRGGRGETQYF. The CDR3 nucleotides read TGCAGTGCTAGAGATCTTCAGCGGGGCGGGAGGGGGGAGACCCAGTACTTC.